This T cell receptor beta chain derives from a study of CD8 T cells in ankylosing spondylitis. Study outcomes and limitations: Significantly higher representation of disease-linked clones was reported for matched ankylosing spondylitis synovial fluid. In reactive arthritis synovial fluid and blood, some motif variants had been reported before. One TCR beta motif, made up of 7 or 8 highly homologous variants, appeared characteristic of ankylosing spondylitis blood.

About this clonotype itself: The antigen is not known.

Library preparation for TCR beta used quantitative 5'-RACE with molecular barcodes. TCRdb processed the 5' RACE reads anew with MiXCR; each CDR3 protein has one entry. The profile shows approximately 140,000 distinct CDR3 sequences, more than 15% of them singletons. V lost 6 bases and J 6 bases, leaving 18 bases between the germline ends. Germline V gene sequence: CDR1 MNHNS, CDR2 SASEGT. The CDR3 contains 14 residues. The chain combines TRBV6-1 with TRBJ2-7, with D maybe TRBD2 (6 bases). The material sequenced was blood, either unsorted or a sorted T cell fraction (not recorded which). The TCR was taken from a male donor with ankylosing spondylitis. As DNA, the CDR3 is TGTGCCAGCAGCCCTCCGGCGGGACCCTCCGAGCAGTACTTC. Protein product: CASSPPAGPSEQYF.